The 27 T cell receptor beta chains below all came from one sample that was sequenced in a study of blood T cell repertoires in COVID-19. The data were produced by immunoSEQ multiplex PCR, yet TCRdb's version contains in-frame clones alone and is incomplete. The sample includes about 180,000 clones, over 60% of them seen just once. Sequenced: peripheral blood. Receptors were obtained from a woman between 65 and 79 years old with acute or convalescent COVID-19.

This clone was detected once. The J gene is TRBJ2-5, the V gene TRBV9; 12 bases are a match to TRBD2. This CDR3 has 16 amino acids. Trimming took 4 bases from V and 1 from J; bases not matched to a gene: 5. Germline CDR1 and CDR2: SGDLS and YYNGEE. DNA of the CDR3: TGTGCCAGCAGCATCGGGACTAGCGGGTTCCAAGAGACCCAGTACTTC. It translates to CASSIGTSGFQETQYF.

This CDR3 reads CASSEDSGVQDTQYF. CDR3 sequence (DNA): TGTGCCAGCAGTGAGGATAGCGGAGTTCAAGATACGCAGTATTTT. The V and J genes are TRBV6-1 and TRBJ2-3, with D perhaps matching TRBD2 (6 bases). The CDR3 spans 15 residues. V shed 3 bases and J shed 5 bases, with 15 bases lying between them. The V gene's germline CDR1 is MNHNS and CDR2 SASEGT.

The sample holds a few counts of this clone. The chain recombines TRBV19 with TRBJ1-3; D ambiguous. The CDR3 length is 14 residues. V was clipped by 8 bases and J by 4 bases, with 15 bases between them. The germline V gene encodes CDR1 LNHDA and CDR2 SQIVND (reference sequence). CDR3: CASSSRESGNTIYF. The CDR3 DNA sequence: TGTGCCAGTTCGTCGAGGGAGTCCGGAAACACCATATATTTT.

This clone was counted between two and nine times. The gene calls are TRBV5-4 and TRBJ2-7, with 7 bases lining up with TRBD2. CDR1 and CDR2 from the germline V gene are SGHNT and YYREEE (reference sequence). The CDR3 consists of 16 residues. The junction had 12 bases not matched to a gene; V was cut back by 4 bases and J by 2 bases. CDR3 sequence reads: CASSPSGVAGAYEQYF. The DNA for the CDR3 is TGTGCCAGCAGCCCCTCTGGGGTAGCGGGCGCCTACGAGCAGTACTTC.

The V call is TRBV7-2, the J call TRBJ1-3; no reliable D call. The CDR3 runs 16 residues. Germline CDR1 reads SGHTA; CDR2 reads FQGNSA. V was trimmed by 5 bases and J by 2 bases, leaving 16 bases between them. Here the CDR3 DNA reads TGTGCCAGCAGCGCGGGCCTTTACCCCCCTGGAAACACCATATATTTT. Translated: CASSAGLYPPGNTIYF.

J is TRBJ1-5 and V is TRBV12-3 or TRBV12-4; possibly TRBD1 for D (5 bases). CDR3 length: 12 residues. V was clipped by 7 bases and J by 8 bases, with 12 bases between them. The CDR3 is CASTGGDEPQHF. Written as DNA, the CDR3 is TGTGCCAGCACGGGAGGGGATGAGCCCCAGCATTTT.

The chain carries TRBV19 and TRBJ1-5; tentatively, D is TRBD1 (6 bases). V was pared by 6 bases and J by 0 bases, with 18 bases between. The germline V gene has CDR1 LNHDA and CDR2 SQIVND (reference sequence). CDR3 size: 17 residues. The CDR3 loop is CASSASTGIYSNQPQHF. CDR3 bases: TGTGCCAGTAGCGCCTCAACAGGGATTTATAGCAATCAGCCCCAGCATTTT.

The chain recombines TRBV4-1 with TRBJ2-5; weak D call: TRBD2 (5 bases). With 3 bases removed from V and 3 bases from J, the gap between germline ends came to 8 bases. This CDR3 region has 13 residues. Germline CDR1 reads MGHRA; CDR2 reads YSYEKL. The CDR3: CASSHEGEETQYF. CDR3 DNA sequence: TGCGCCAGCAGCCACGAGGGAGAAGAGACCCAGTACTTC.

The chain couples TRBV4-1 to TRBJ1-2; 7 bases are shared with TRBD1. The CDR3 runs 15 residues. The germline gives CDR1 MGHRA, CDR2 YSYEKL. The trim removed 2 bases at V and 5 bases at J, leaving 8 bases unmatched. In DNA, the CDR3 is TGCGCCAGCAGCCAAAACCGGGACAGCAGTTATGGCTACACCTTC. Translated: CASSQNRDSSYGYTF.

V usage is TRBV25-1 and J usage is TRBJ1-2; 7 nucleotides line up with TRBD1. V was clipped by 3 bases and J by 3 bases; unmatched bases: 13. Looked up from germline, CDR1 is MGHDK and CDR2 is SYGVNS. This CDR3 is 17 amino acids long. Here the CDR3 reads CASSDPKADRQYYGYTF. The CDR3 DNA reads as TGTGCCAGCAGTGACCCAAAGGCGGACAGGCAATACTATGGCTACACCTTC.

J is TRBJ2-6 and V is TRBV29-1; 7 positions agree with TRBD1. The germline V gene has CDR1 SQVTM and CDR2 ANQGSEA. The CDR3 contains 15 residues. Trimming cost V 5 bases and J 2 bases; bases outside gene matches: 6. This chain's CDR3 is CSVRTGKTGANVLTF. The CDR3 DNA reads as TGCAGCGTTAGGACAGGCAAAACTGGGGCCAACGTCCTGACTTTC. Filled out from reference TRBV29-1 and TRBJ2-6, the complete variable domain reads SAVISQKPSRDICQRGTSLTIQCQVDSQVTMMFWYRQQPGQSLTLIATANQGSEATYESGFVIDKFPISRPNLTFSTLTVSNMSPEDSSIYLCSVRTGKTGANVLTFGAGSRLTVL.

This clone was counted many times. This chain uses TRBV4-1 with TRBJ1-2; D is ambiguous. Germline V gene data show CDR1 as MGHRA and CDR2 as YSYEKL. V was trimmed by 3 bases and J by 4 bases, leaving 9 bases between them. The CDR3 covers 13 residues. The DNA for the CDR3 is TGCGCCAGCAGCCATCTTAACTCCTATGGCTACACCTTC. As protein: CASSHLNSYGYTF.

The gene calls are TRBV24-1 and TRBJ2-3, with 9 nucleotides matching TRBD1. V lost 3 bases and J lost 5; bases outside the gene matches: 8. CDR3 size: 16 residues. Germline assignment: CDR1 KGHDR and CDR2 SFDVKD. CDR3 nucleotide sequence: TGTGCCACCAGTGATGCGGCGGACAGGGGCATAGATACGCAGTATTTT. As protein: CATSDAADRGIDTQYF.

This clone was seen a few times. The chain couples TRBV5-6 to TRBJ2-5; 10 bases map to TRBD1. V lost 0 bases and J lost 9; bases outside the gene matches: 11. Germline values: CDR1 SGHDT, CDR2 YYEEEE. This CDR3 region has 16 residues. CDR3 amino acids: CASSLVVGQGTRAQYF. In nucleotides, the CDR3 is TGTGCCAGCAGCTTGGTTGTGGGACAGGGGACCAGGGCCCAGTACTTC.

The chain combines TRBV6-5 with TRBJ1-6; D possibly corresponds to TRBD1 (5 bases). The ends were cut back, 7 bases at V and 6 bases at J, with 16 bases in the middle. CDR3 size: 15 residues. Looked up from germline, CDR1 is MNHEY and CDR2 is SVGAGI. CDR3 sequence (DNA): TGTGCCAGCACCCCTTTGGGGGGGAGTAATTCACCCCTCCACTTT. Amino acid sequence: CASTPLGGSNSPLHF.

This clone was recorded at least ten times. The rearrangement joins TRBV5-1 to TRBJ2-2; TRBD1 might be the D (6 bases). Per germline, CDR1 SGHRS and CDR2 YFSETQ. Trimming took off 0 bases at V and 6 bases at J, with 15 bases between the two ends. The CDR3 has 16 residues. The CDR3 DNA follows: TGCGCCAGCAGCTTGGCCCAGGGGCAATTCCCCGGGGAGCTGTTTTTT. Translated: CASSLAQGQFPGELFF.

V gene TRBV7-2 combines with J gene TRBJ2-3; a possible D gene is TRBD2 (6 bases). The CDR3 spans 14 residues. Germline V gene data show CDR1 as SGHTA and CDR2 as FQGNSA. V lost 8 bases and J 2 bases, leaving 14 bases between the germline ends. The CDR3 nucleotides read TGTGCCAGCTCGTCGCGGGGCTACACAGATACGCAGTATTTT. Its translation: CASSSRGYTDTQYF.

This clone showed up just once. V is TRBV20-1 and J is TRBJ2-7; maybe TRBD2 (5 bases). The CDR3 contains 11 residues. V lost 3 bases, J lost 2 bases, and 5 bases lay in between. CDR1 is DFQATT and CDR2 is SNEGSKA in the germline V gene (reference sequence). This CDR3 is CSARTTYEQYF. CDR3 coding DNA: TGCAGTGCTAGGACTACCTACGAGCAGTACTTC.

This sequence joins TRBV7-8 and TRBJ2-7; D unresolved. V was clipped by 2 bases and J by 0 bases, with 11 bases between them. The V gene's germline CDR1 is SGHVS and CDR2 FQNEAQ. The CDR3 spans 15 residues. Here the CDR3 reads CASSLLSTGSYEQYF. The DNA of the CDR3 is TGTGCCAGCAGCTTACTCTCGACGGGCTCCTACGAGCAGTACTTC.

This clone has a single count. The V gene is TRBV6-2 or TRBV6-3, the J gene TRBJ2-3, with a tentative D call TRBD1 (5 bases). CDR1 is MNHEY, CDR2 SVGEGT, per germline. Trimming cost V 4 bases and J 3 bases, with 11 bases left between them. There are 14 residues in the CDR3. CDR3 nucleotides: TGTGCCAGCAGTTGGCAGGGAATGACAGATACGCAGTATTTT. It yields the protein CASSWQGMTDTQYF.

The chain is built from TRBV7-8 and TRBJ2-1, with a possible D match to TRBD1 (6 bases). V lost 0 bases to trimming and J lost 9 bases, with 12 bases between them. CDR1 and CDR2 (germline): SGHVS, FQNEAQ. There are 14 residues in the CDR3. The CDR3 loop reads CASSLASTGSEQFF. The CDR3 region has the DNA TGTGCCAGCAGCTTAGCGTCAACAGGGAGTGAGCAGTTCTTC.

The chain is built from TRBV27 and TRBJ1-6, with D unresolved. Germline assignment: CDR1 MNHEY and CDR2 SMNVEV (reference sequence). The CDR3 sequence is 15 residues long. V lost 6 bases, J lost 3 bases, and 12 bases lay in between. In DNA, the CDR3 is TGTGCCAGCAGGGGAGAGTACAACTATAATTCACCCCTCCACTTT. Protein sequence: CASRGEYNYNSPLHF.

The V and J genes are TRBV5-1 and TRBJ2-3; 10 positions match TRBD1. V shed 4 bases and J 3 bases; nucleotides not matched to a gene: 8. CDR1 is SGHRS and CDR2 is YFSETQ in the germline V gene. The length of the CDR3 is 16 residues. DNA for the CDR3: TGCGCCAGCAGCAAATCGACAGGGGGCGGGACAGATACGCAGTATTTT. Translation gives CASSKSTGGGTDTQYF.

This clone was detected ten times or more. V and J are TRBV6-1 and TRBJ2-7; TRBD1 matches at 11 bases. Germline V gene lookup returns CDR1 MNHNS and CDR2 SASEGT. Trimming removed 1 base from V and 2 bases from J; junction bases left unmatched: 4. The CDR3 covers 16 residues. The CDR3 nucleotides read TGTGCCAGCAGTGAAGGGGACAGGGGGAACCCCTACGAGCAGTACTTC. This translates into CASSEGDRGNPYEQYF.

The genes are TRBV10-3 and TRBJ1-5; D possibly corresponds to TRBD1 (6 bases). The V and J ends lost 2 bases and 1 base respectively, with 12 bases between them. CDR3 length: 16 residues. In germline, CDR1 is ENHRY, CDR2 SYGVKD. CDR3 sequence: CAISERGGNSNQPQHF. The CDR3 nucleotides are TGTGCCATCAGTGAGAGGGGGGGAAACAGCAATCAGCCCCAGCATTTT.

The CDR3 nucleotides read TGCGCCAGCAGCTTGGACGGAGCTAACTATGGCTACACCTTC. This translates into CASSLDGANYGYTF. The V and J genes are TRBV5-1 and TRBJ1-2; D not resolved. CDR3 length: 14 residues. V was pared by 0 bases and J by 0 bases, with 6 bases between. The germline V gene has CDR1 SGHRS and CDR2 YFSETQ.

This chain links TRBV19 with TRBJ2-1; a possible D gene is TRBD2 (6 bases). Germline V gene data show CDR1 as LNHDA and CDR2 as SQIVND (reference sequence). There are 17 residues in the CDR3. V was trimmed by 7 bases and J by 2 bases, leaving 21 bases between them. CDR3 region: CASTRPGGGTTYNEQFF. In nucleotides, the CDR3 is TGTGCCAGTACACGTCCCGGTGGGGGGACCACCTACAATGAGCAGTTCTTC.